This T cell receptor (beta chain) was obtained from a study of control samples from healthy donors and cancer patients. V was trimmed by 3 bases and J by 1 base, leaving 5 bases between them. The CDR3 length is 13 residues. Per the germline V gene, CDR1 is LGHNT and CDR2 is FRNRAP. This clone was seen a single time. Data came from immunoSEQ multiplex PCR; TCRdb stores just in-frame clones and leaves some out. The data hold 100,000 to 150,000 clones, with about 90% observed a single time. The sample comprised blood. The sequence derives from a woman in her forties or fifties in good health. The chain recombines TRBV12-5 with TRBJ2-3; the D is unclear. The CDR3 DNA reads as TGTGCTAGTGGTTTTAGGGGCACAGATACGCAGTATTTT. Translating gives CASGFRGTDTQYF.